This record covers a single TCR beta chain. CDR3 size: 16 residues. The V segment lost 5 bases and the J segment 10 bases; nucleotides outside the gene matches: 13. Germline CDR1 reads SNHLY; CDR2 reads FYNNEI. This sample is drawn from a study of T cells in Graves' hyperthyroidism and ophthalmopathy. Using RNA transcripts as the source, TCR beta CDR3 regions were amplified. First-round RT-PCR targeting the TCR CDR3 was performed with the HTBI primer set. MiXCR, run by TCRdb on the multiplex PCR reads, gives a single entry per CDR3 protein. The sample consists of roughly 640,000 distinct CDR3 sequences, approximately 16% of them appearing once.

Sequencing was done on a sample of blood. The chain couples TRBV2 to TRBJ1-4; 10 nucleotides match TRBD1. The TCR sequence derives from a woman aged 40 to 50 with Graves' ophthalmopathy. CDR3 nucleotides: TGTGCCAGCAGTCAAAGGACAGGGGGGAATTTTGGAAAACTGTTTTTT. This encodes CASSQRTGGNFGKLFF.